This T cell receptor (beta chain) appears in the sequencing data of a study of lymphopenia after photon versus proton radiotherapy. Whole-study results and caveats: Under photons, naive T cells and diversity fell while effector/memory populations rose. A bigger post-nadir fall in TCR diversity correlated inversely with survival time in deceased patients. After lymphocyte nadir, photon-treated repertoires showed oligoclonal expansion, especially CD8+ Temra.

Remarks on this clone: As yet, its antigen is unknown.

The repertoire was sequenced with immunoSEQ multiplex PCR; TCRdb's copy has only in-frame clones and lacks some. The sample has approximately 30,000 clones, roughly 94% seen once; the top ten hold roughly 0.71%. The TCR was taken from a woman in her fifties or sixties with cholangiocarcinoma. Sequencing used peripheral blood, obtained from a patient treated with photon-based radiotherapy.

In DNA form, the CDR3 reads TGTGCCAGCAGCTCGACTAGCGGGGGTACCAGCTCCTACAATGAGCAGTTCTTC. Translation: CASSSTSGGTSSYNEQFF. V and J are TRBV7-2 and TRBJ2-1, with 12 bases matching TRBD2. This CDR3 has 18 residues. CDR1 and CDR2 (germline): SGHTA, FQGNSA. Germline trimming cut 4 bases from V and 0 bases from J; bases unmatched to any gene: 7.